These 21 T cell receptor beta chains were sequenced from one sample in a study of cytomegalovirus exposure and HLA in healthy donors (dated by TCRdb to about 2017). Library prep was done by the immunoSEQ multiplex PCR assay. For the multiplex PCR, a mixture combining 60 forward primers for TCR Vbeta segments and 13 reverse primers for TCR Jbeta segments was used. TCRdb limited this immuneACCESS table to in-frame rearrangements with V and J called. A share of clones is missing; checked studies link under half to unresolved V genes, and the rest is unexplained. This sample is represented by 200,000 or so clones; 70% to 80% of them were singletons. Less than 4.5% of the sample is in the top ten clones. The sequencing sample was made of PBMCs. All receptors derive from a male donor in good health and CMV-seronegative.

This chain connects TRBV7-2 to TRBJ2-7; 8 bases match TRBD1. From germline, CDR1 is SGHTA and CDR2 FQGNSA. J lost 3 bases, V lost 4 bases, and 8 bases had no gene match. The CDR3 covers 15 residues. CDR3 nucleotides: TGTGCCAGCAGCTCGCGCCCTGACAGGGGCTACGAGCAGTACTTC. Amino acids: CASSSRPDRGYEQYF.

The chain links TRBV2 to TRBJ1-5, with D unclear. The germline V gene has CDR1 SNHLY and CDR2 FYNNEI. CDR3 length: 15 amino acids. The V and J ends lost 0 bases and 7 bases respectively, with 13 bases between them. In DNA, the CDR3 is TGTGCCAGCAGTGAAGCGCTAGTAGGCGTCCAGCCCCAGCATTTT. Protein: CASSEALVGVQPQHF.

This chain links TRBV28 with TRBJ1-2; D may be TRBD1 (5 bases). This CDR3 is 13 amino acids long. V was cut by 6 bases and J by 5 bases, with 13 bases left in between. Germline CDR1 is MDHEN and CDR2 is SYDVKM. CDR3 DNA: TGTGCCAGCAGCACACCGGGGGTTTATGGCTACACCTTC. Translated: CASSTPGVYGYTF.

The V call is TRBV6-5, the J call TRBJ2-1; 9 nucleotides align to TRBD2. Germline CDR1 MNHEY, CDR2 SVGAGI. The J segment lost 10 bases and the V segment lost 6 bases, leaving 13 bases of the junction unmatched. The CDR3 covers 15 residues. CDR3 nucleotides: TGTGCCAGCAGCCCCTCCACAGCGGGAGGAAGGGAGCAGTTCTTC. Translating it yields CASSPSTAGGREQFF.

The chain combines TRBV19 with TRBJ2-7, with 9 bases identical to TRBD1. V lost 3 bases to trimming and J lost 3 bases; unmatched junction nucleotides: 6. Per the germline V gene, CDR1 is LNHDA and CDR2 is SQIVND (reference sequence). The CDR3 has 15 residues. The CDR3: CASSIGTGIFYEQYF. CDR3 coding DNA: TGTGCCAGTAGTATTGGGACAGGGATATTCTACGAGCAGTACTTC.

V usage is TRBV19 and J usage is TRBJ2-2; D is possibly TRBD1 (5 bases). The CDR3 sequence is 15 residues long. V lost 6 bases to trimming and J lost 1 base, with 12 bases between them. Germline lookup yields CDR1 LNHDA and CDR2 SQIVND (reference sequence). CDR3 loop: CASRQRTQNTGELFF. Here the CDR3 DNA reads TGTGCCAGTAGGCAACGGACACAGAACACCGGGGAGCTGTTTTTT.

The chain has TRBV9 and TRBJ1-5; D is perhaps TRBD1 (5 bases). V was clipped by 2 bases and J by 8 bases, with 17 bases between them. CDR1 SGDLS and CDR2 YYNGEE come from the germline V gene. CDR3 length equals 15 residues. The chain's CDR3 is CASSVLRVPREPQHF. The CDR3 region has the DNA TGTGCCAGCAGCGTCCTCCGGGTTCCCAGGGAGCCCCAGCATTTT.

The chain combines TRBV7-2 with TRBJ2-7; D is uncertain. This CDR3 contains 14 residues. Germline lookup yields CDR1 SGHTA and CDR2 FQGNSA. Trimming pared 1 base from V and 2 bases from J, leaving 9 bases between. CDR3 nucleotide sequence: TGTGCCAGCAGCTTAGGCACCTATCCCTACGAGCAGTACTTC. It is translated as CASSLGTYPYEQYF.

This clone appeared once. The chain employs TRBV7-9 and TRBJ2-5, with D tentatively TRBD1 (6 bases). Trimming took 2 bases from V and 7 from J, leaving 14 bases between them. The CDR3 runs 14 residues. Germline lookup yields CDR1 SEHNR and CDR2 FQNEAQ (reference sequence). For the CDR3, the DNA is TGTGCCAGCAGCTTATCCCGGACAGTAGTGACCCAGTACTTC. Translating gives CASSLSRTVVTQYF.

Details on this clone: This specimen includes other DNA sequences encoding the same CDR3. The V gene is TRBV7-9, the J gene TRBJ2-7, with 9 nucleotides matching TRBD1. J gave up 4 bases and V 0 bases, and 4 bases lay outside the gene matches. This CDR3 has 15 amino acids. CDR1 and CDR2 from the germline V gene are SEHNR and FQNEAQ (reference sequence). The CDR3 sequence is CASSLAAGQGYEQYF. CDR3 nucleotide sequence: TGTGCCAGCAGCTTAGCCGCGGGACAGGGATACGAGCAGTACTTC.

V usage is TRBV7-7 and J usage is TRBJ1-4; the match to TRBD1 covers 12 bases. Germline values: CDR1 SSHAT, CDR2 FNYEAQ (reference sequence). This CDR3 is 16 amino acids long. J gave up 8 bases and V 5 bases, and 9 bases lay outside the gene matches. CDR3 sequence: CASSPGTGGPQEKLFF. The CDR3 DNA follows: TGTGCCAGCAGCCCCGGGACAGGGGGCCCCCAGGAAAAACTGTTTTTT.

The V call is TRBV27, the J call TRBJ1-1, with 11 bases that match TRBD1. Trimming removed 4 bases from V and 2 bases from J; junction bases left unmatched: 9. The CDR3 loop spans 17 amino acids. Germline V gene data show CDR1 as MNHEY and CDR2 as SMNVEV (reference sequence). The CDR3 DNA reads as TGTGCCAGCAGTTCACACCGGGACAGGGGGTCTAACACTGAAGCTTTCTTT. Translated: CASSSHRDRGSNTEAFF.

This sequence joins TRBV7-3 and TRBJ2-2, with D tentatively TRBD1 (5 bases). The germline CDR1 and CDR2 sequences are SGHTA and FQGTGA. The CDR3 totals 19 residues. V lost 5 bases to trimming and J lost 2 bases, with 24 bases between them. The CDR3: CASSPGHSGIRGNTGELFF. CDR3 sequence (DNA): TGTGCCAGCAGCCCCGGACACAGTGGTATACGAGGAAACACCGGGGAGCTGTTTTTT.

The genes are TRBV5-6 and TRBJ1-1; 7 nucleotides line up with TRBD1. CDR1 and CDR2 (germline): SGHDT, YYEEEE. CDR3 length: 18 residues. The V segment lost 0 bases and the J segment 0 bases; nucleotides outside the gene matches: 11. CDR3 sequence reads: CASSLDSDRAHLNTEAFF. The CDR3 DNA reads TGTGCCAGCAGCTTGGATAGCGACAGGGCCCATTTGAACACTGAAGCTTTCTTT.

The V call is TRBV5-5, the J call TRBJ2-7; TRBD2 might be the D (6 bases). Trimming removed 2 bases at V and 0 bases at J, with 15 bases between. Germline-derived CDR1 and CDR2 are SGHKS and YYEKEE (reference sequence). The CDR3 sequence is 16 residues long. CDR3 protein: CASSFIGTGGSYEQYF. The CDR3 region has the DNA TGTGCCAGCAGCTTTATTGGGACTGGAGGCTCCTACGAGCAGTACTTC. Full variable domain (missing parts from reference TRBV5-5 and TRBJ2-7): DAGVTQSPTHLIKTRGQQVTLRCSPISGHKSVSWYQQVLGQGPQFIFQYYEKEERGRGNFPDRFSARQFPNYSSELNVNALLLGDSALYLCASSFIGTGGSYEQYFGPGTRLTVT.

CDR3 coding DNA: TGTGCCAGCTCCCCGGACAGGGGCCTGAACACTGAAGCTTTCTTT. Amino acid sequence: CASSPDRGLNTEAFF. The chain links TRBV18 to TRBJ1-1; 9 nucleotides align to TRBD1. Germline-derived CDR1 and CDR2 are KGHSH and LQKENI. This CDR3 contains 15 residues. The V gene end was trimmed by 6 bases and the J gene end by 0 bases; junction bases not matched to a gene: 5.

This chain uses TRBV6-1 with TRBJ1-2, with 8 positions matching TRBD1. J lost 14 bases, V lost 6 bases, and 14 bases had no gene match. This CDR3 is built from 13 residues. Looked up from germline, CDR1 is MNHNS and CDR2 is SASEGT. The CDR3 reads CASSAIDGQGRTF. The CDR3 region has the DNA TGTGCCAGCAGCGCCATTGACGGACAGGGCAGAACCTTC.

This rearrangement joins TRBV5-3 to TRBJ2-5; 13 bases agree with TRBD2. TRBV5-3 is marked as an open reading frame, function uncertain. The CDR3 consists of 20 residues. Trimming cost V 2 bases and J 1 base; bases outside gene matches: 14. The CDR3 loop reads CARSFRKGLAGPPPQETQYF. CDR3 nucleotides: TGTGCCAGAAGCTTCAGGAAGGGACTAGCGGGGCCCCCGCCCCAAGAGACCCAGTACTTC.

This clone was detected once. This same CDR3 is encoded by further DNA sequences in the sample. The CDR3 sequence: CASSSQETQYF. The CDR3 bases are TGCGCCAGCAGCTCTCAAGAGACCCAGTACTTC. The chain carries TRBV5-1 and TRBJ2-5; no definite D call. Trimming left V 3 bases short and J 2 bases short, with 2 bases between. Looked up from germline, CDR1 is SGHRS and CDR2 is YFSETQ. The CDR3 has 11 amino acids.

This clone was observed a handful of times. This chain connects TRBV4-1 to TRBJ2-7, with 10 bases lining up with TRBD1. The CDR3 spans 15 residues. Germline V gene data show CDR1 as MGHRA and CDR2 as YSYEKL. J gave up 2 bases and V 4 bases, and 5 bases lay outside the gene matches. CDR3 nucleotide sequence: TGCGCCAGCAGCCTTAGACAGGGGGCCCCCTACGAGCAGTACTTC. Translation gives CASSLRQGAPYEQYF.

The chain has TRBV16 and TRBJ1-1; a weak D match, TRBD1 (5 bases). Germline CDR1 and CDR2: KGHSY and FQNENV. Trimming pared 6 bases from V and 9 bases from J, leaving 14 bases between. This CDR3 comprises 12 residues. The CDR3 sequence: CASRGDSGKAFF. In nucleotides, the CDR3 is TGTGCCAGCAGGGGGGACTCTGGGAAAGCTTTCTTT.